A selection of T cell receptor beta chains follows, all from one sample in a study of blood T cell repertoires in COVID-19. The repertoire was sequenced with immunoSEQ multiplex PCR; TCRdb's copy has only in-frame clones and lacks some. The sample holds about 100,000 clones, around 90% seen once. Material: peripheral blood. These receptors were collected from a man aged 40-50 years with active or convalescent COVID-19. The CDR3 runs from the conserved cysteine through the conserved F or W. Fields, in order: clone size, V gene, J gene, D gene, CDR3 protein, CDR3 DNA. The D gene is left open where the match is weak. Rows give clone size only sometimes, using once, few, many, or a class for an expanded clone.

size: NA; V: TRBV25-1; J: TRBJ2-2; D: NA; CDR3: CASSDPTNTGELFF; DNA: TGTGCCAGCAGTGATCCCACGAACACCGGGGAGCTGTTTTTT
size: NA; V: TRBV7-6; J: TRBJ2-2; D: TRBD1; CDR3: CASSLIGGAYTGELFF; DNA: TGTGCCAGCAGCTTAATAGGGGGCGCCTACACCGGGGAGCTGTTTTTT
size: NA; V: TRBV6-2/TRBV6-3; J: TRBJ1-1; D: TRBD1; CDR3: CASSGQGAYTEAFF; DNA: TGTGCCAGCAGCGGACAGGGGGCGTATACTGAAGCTTTCTTT
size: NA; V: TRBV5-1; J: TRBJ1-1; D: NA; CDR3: CASSGGFGDTEAFF; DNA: TGCGCCAGCAGCGGAGGGTTCGGGGACACTGAAGCTTTCTTT
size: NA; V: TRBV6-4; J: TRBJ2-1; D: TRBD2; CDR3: CASSPRTSGTYNEQFF; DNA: TGTGCCAGCAGCCCTAGGACTAGCGGGACCTACAATGAGCAGTTCTTC
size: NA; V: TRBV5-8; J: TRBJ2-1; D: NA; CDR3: CASSFRTGITRYNEQFF; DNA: TGTGCCAGCAGCTTTCGAACAGGGATCACTCGGTACAATGAGCAGTTCTTC
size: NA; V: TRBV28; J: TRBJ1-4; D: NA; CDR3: CASTITSSHQKLFF; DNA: TGTGCCAGCACCATAACGTCAAGTCACCAGAAACTGTTTTTT
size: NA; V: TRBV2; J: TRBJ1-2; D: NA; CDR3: CASSESIVGYTF; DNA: TGTGCCAGCAGTGAAAGTATAGTAGGCTACACCTTC
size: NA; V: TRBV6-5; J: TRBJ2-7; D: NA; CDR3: CASSYARGYEQYF; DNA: TGTGCCAGCAGTTACGCGCGGGGCTACGAGCAGTACTTC
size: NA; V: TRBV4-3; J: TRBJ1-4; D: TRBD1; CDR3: CASSQDQTGTVTNEKLFF; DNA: TGCGCCAGCAGCCAAGACCAGACCGGGACAGTGACTAATGAAAAACTGTTTTTT
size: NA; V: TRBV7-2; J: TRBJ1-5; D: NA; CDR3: CASSFDSASRQPQHF; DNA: TGTGCCAGCAGCTTTGACAGCGCTTCGAGGCAGCCCCAGCATTTT
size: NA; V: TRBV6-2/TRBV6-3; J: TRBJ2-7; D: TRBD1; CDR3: CASSGTGFPSEQYF; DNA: TGTGCCAGCAGCGGGACAGGGTTTCCCTCCGAGCAGTACTTC
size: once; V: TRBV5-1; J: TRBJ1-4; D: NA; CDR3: CASSLEGKANEKLFF; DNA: TGCGCCAGCAGCTTGGAGGGGAAAGCGAATGAAAAACTGTTTTTT
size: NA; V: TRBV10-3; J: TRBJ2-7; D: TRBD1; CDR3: CAISALDRGHEQYF; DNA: TGTGCCATCAGTGCCCTCGACAGGGGCCACGAGCAGTACTTC
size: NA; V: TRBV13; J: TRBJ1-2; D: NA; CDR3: CASSLGRQGSAGYTF; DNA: TGTGCCAGCAGCTTAGGTCGGCAGGGTAGTGCTGGCTACACCTTC
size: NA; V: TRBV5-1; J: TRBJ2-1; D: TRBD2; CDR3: CASSFPREGLRYNEQFF; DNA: TGCGCCAGCAGTTTCCCTCGGGAGGGCCTTAGGTACAATGAGCAGTTCTTC
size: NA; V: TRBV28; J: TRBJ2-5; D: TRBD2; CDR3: CATRGGGWSSAQYF; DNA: TGTGCCACCCGAGGCGGGGGGTGGAGTTCGGCCCAGTACTTC
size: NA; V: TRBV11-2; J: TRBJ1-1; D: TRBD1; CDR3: CASSLEVGLGTGNEAFF; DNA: TGTGCCAGCAGCTTAGAGGTCGGTCTCGGGACAGGGAACGAAGCTTTCTTT
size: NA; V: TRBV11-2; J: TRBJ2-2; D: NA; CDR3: CASSYRGPGELFF; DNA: TGTGCCAGCAGCTACCGGGGTCCCGGGGAGCTGTTTTTT
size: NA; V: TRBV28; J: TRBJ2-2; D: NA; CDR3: CASSLSHTGELFF; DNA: TGTGCCAGCAGTCTTAGTCACACCGGGGAGCTGTTTTTT
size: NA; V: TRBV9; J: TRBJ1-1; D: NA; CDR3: CASSVDPSGEAFF; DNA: TGTGCCAGCAGCGTAGACCCGAGCGGGGAAGCTTTCTTT
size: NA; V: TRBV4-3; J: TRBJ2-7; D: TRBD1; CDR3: CASSLQRGGSGEQYF; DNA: TGCGCCAGCAGCCTGCAACGAGGGGGCTCGGGAGAGCAGTACTTC
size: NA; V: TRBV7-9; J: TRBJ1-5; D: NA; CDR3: CASSKSGQPQHF; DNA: TGTGCCAGCAGCAAATCGGGTCAGCCCCAGCATTTT
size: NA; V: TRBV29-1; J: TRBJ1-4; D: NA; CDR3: CSAQGMPNEKLFF; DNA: TGCAGCGCCCAGGGTATGCCTAATGAAAAACTGTTTTTT
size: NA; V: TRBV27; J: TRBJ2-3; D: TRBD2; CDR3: CASSPSGRVSTDTQYF; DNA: TGTGCCAGCAGCCCATCCGGGAGGGTAAGCACAGATACGCAGTATTTT
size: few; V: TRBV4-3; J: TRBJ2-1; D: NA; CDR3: CASSQGSDWSVQFF; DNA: TGCGCCAGCAGCCAAGGTTCCGACTGGAGCGTACAGTTCTTC
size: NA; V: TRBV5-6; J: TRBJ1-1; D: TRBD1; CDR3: CASSADRGLTEAFF; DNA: TGTGCCAGCAGTGCCGACAGGGGGCTCACTGAAGCTTTCTTT
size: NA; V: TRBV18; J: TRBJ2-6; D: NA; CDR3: CASSPQGAGANVLTF; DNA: TGTGCCAGCTCACCCCAGGGTGCTGGGGCCAACGTCCTGACTTTC
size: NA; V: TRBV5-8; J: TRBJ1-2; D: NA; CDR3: CASSLDGYGYTF; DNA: TGTGCCAGCAGCCTGGACGGCTATGGCTACACCTTC
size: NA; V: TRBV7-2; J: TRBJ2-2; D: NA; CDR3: CASSGQGVAGELFF; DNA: TGTGCCAGCAGCGGTCAGGGTGTTGCCGGGGAGCTGTTTTTT
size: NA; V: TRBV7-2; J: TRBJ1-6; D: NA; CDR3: CASSLVWDKPNSPLHF; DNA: TGTGCCAGCAGCTTAGTATGGGACAAGCCCAATTCACCCCTCCACTTT
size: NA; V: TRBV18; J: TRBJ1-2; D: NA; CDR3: CASSDEGPIYGYTF; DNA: TGTGCCAGCTCGGATGAGGGTCCAATCTATGGCTACACCTTC
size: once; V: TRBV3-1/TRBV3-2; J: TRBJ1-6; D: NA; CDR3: CASSRSGGPNSPLHF; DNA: TGTGCCAGCAGCCGTTCGGGGGGGCCTAATTCACCCCTCCACTTT
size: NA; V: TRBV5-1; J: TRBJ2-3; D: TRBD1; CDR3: CASSPGQTTDTQYF; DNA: TGCGCCAGCAGCCCGGGACAGACAACAGATACGCAGTATTTT
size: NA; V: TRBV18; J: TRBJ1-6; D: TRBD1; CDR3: CASSPTGGYNSPLHF; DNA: TGTGCCAGCTCACCGACAGGGGGTTACAATTCACCCCTCCACTTT
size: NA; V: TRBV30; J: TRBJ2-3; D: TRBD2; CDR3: CAWSGRSNTQYF; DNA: TGTGCCTGGAGCGGGAGGTCAAATACGCAGTATTTT
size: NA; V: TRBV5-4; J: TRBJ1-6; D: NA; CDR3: CASTSDSSYNSPLHF; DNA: TGTGCCAGCACCTCCGACAGCTCCTATAATTCACCCCTCCACTTT
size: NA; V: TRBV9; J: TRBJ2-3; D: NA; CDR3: CASSVDGISTDTQYF; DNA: TGTGCCAGCAGCGTAGACGGGATCAGCACAGATACGCAGTATTTT
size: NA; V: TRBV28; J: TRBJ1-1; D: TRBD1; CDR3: CAILFGQGHTEAFF; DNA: TGTGCCATCTTATTCGGACAGGGACACACTGAAGCTTTCTTT
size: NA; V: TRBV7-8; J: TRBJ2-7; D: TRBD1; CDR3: CASSARTGLNEQYF; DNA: TGTGCCAGCAGCGCCCGGACAGGTTTGAACGAGCAGTACTTC
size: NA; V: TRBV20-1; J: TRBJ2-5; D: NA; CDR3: CSAREETQYF; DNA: TGCAGTGCTAGGGAGGAGACCCAGTACTTC
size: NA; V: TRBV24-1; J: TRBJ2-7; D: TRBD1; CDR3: CATSDSLGTGKQYF; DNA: TGTGCCACCAGTGATTCCCTCGGGACAGGGAAGCAGTACTTC